Described below is a single TCR beta chain sequence and its context. The antigen is undetermined. This specimen comes from a study of cytomegalovirus exposure and HLA in healthy donors. Notes on the study in general: Follow-up analysis later connected one missense variant in DCLRE1C with trimming of TCR beta V- and J-genes.

PCR amplification relied on 60 Vbeta primers (plus 13 Jbeta primers). Here immunoSEQ multiplex PCR was the method, and the copy in TCRdb shows in-frame clones only, minus some. The table records around 140,000 clones, approximately 84% of them present only once. The CDR3 spans 14 residues. Germline V gives CDR1 MGHDK, CDR2 SYGVNS. Trimming stripped 3 bases from V and 2 bases from J, with 9 bases between. This rearrangement joins TRBV25-1 to TRBJ2-3; tentatively, D is TRBD1 (5 bases). The receptor was derived from a woman between 35 and 50 years old in good health and CMV-seronegative. Sequenced: PBMCs. CDR3 in DNA: TGTGCCAGCAGTGATCCAGGGATCACAGATACGCAGTATTTT. Its translation: CASSDPGITDTQYF.